This T cell receptor (beta chain) was retrieved from a study of post-analysis software for immune sequencing data (dated by TCRdb to between 2015 and 2016). In terms of the full investigation: Relapsing-remitting, secondary progressive and progressive-relapsing multiple sclerosis were recorded as disease courses, and subtype annotation was lacking for some patients. A subset of samples was prepared in parallel using single-end sample barcoding, then pooled and co-amplified after Illumina adapter ligation. Patient repertoires were compared against ten to twelve previously published healthy control repertoires from donors aged 6 to 25 years. Beyond this particular receptor, the publication reports: Normalized Chao1 diversity was significantly lower in multiple sclerosis patients than controls, suggesting substantial peripheral T-cell clonal expansion. About 5 TRBV segments, including TRBV5-6, TRBV5-1 and TRBV20-1, were significantly more frequent in patients than controls. The multiple sclerosis patient group was slightly younger than the control group. When samples were clustered directly using the F measure, samples prepared in the same batch co-clustered strongly, which prompted a batch-effect correction.

Comment on this clonotype: Its antigen remains undetermined. No much larger clone exists at a distance of one base, and base qualities are not known.

Library construction relied on PCR. Sequencing was carried out with an Illumina HiSeq 2500. To reduce PCR and sequencing biases, unique molecular identifiers were built into the TCR beta cDNA libraries. Per 1 to 10 million input T cells, roughly 500,000 cDNA molecules were obtained, such that each molecule approximated one T cell. The same protocol used for the earlier healthy control dataset was applied to prepare and sequence the patient libraries. Samples belonging to the same batch were prepared together, multiplexed and sequenced on a shared HiSeq lane. Regarding the original processing steps: MIGEC handled the raw barcoded reads, throwing out single-read molecular identifier groups before consensus assembly and CDR3 extraction. Clonotype tables were post-analysed with VDJtools, and diversity was normalized by down-sampling all datasets to the smallest sample size. To correct batch-related cross-sample contamination, repertoire overlap clustering matched CDR3 amino acid sequences but not nucleotide sequences. In-frame beta chains were kept once TCRdb had trimmed the public reads at Q25 with fastp and called clones with MiXCR. All rows with the same CDR3 protein become a single entry with the most common DNA and genes. TCRdb, not the authors, supplied the V and J calls. The sample yields some 450,000 distinct CDR3 sequences; over 35% were counted once. Around an eighth of the sample comes from the top ten.

From cysteine to phenylalanine, the CDR3 is 18 amino acids long. The sequence is cut down to CDR3 DNA, 54 bases in frame from base 1. Trimming removed 0 bases from V and 5 bases from J, leaving 19 bases between the germline ends. From a lookup of the germline V gene, CDR1 and CDR2 are MGHRA and YSYEKL. To demonstrate the VDJtools post-analysis software, the study profiled TCR beta repertoires from the peripheral blood of approximately twelve young patients with multiple sclerosis. The patients with multiple sclerosis were children and adolescents between 6 and 15 years of age. Material: blood. This clonotype was obtained from a girl aged 10 to 17 with multiple sclerosis. The sequence links TRBV4-1 to TRBJ1-4; there is no confident call for the D gene. This receptor carries the CDR3 CASSQDRLAGGRNEKLFF. The sequenced DNA: TGCGCCAGCAGCCAAGATAGACTAGCGGGAGGGAGAAATGAAAAACTGTTTTTT.